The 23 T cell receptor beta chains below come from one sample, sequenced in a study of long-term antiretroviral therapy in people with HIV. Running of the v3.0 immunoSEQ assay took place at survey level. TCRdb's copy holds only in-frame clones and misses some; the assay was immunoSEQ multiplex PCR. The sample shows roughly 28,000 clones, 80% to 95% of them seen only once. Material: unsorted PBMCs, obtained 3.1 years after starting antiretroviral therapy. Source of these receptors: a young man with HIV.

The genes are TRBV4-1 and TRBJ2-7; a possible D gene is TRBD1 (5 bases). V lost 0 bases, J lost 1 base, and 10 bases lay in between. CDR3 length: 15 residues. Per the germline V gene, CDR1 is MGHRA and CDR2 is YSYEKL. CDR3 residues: CASSQDRVRSYEQYF. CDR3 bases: TGCGCCAGCAGCCAAGACAGGGTCCGGTCCTACGAGCAGTACTTC.

CDR3 coding DNA: TGCGCCAGCAGCCAGTTGACAGGGGCTGGAAACACCATATATTTT. This sequence encodes CASSQLTGAGNTIYF. The chain carries TRBV4-3 and TRBJ1-3, with 8 bases aligning to TRBD1. Germline V gives CDR1 LGHNA, CDR2 YSLEER. This CDR3 contains 15 residues. J was trimmed by 2 bases and V by 3 bases; bases with no gene match: 3.

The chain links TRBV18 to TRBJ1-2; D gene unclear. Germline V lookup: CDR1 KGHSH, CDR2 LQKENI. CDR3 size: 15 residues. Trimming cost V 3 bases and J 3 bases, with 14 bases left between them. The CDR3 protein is CASSPGIKRDYGYTF. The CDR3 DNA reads TGTGCCAGCTCACCGGGGATCAAGAGAGACTATGGCTACACCTTC.

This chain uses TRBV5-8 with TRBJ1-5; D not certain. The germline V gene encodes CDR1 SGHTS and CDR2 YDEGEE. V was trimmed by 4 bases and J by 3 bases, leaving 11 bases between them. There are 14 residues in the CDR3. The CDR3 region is CASSPRTFNQPQHF. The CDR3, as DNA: TGTGCCAGCAGCCCTCGAACGTTCAATCAGCCCCAGCATTTT.

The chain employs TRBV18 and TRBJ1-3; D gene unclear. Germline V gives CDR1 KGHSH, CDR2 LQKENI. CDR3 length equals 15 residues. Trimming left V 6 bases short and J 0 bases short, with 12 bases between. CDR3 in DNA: TGTGCCAGCTCGGGCGGGGAAGGCTCTGGAAACACCATATATTTT. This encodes CASSGGEGSGNTIYF.

The DNA of the CDR3 is TGTGCCAGCAGTTTATCACCAGTCAGAATGAACACTGAAGCTTTCTTT. Translation gives CASSLSPVRMNTEAFF. The genes are TRBV27 and TRBJ1-1; D is uncertain. The V gene lost 0 bases and the J gene lost 0 bases, with 11 bases spanning the gap. Per the germline V gene, CDR1 is MNHEY and CDR2 is SMNVEV (reference sequence). This CDR3 has 16 residues.

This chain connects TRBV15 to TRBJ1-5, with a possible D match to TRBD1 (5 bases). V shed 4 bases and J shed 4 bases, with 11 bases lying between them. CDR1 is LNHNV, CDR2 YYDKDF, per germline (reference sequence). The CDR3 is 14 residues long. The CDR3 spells CATSIQQVNQPQHF. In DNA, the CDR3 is TGTGCCACCAGCATCCAACAGGTTAATCAGCCCCAGCATTTT.

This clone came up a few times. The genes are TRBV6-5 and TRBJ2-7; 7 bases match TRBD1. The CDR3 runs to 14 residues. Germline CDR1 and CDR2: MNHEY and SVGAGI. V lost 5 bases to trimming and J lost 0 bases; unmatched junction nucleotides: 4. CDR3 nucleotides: TGTGCCAGCAGTGAGGGACAGAGCTCCTACGAGCAGTACTTC. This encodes CASSEGQSSYEQYF.

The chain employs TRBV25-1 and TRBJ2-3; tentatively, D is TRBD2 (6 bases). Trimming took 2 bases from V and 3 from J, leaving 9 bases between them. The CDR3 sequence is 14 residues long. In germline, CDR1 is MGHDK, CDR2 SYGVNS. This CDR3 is CASSERRGTDTQYF. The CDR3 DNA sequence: TGTGCCAGCAGTGAACGACGGGGGACAGATACGCAGTATTTT.

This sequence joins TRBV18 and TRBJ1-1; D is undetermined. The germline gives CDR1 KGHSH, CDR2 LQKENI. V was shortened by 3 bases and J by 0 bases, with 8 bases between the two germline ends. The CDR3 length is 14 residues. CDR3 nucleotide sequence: TGTGCCAGCTCACCTCGACCTATGAACACTGAAGCTTTCTTT. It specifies CASSPRPMNTEAFF.

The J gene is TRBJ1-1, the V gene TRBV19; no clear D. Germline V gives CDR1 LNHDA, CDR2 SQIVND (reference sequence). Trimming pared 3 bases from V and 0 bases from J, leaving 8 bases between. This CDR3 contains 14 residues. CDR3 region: CASSMDRMNTEAFF. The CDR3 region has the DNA TGTGCCAGTAGTATGGATCGCATGAACACTGAAGCTTTCTTT.

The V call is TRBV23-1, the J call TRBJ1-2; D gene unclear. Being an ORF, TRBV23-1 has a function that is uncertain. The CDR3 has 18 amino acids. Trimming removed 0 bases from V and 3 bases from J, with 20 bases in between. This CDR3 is CASSQSVRQDGVYYGYTF. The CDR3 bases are TGCGCCAGCAGTCAATCGGTTCGGCAGGACGGGGTTTACTATGGCTACACCTTC.

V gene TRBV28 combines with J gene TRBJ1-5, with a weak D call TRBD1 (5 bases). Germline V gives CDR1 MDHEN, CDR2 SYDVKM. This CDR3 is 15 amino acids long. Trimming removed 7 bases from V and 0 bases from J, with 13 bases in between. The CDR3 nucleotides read TGTGCCAGCAATGGAGTGGGACTTAGCAATCAGCCCCAGCATTTT. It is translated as CASNGVGLSNQPQHF.

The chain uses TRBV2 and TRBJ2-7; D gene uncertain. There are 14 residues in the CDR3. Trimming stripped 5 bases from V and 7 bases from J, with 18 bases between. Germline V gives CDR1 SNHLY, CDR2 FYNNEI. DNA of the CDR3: TGTGCCAGCAGTCTTTCCCCGGTGAACCTAGAGCAGTACTTC. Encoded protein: CASSLSPVNLEQYF.

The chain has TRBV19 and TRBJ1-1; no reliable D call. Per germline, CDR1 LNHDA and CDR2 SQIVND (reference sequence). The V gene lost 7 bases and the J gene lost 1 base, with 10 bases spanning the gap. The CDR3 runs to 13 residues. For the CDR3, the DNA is TGTGCCAGTACCTCTTGGGCGAACACTGAAGCTTTCTTT. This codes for CASTSWANTEAFF.

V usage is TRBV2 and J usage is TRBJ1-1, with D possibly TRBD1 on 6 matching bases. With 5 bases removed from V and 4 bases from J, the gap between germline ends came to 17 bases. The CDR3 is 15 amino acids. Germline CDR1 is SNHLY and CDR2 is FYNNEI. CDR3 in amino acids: CASSFNPDSLTEAFF. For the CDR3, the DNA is TGTGCCAGCAGTTTCAACCCGGACAGCCTCACTGAAGCTTTCTTT.

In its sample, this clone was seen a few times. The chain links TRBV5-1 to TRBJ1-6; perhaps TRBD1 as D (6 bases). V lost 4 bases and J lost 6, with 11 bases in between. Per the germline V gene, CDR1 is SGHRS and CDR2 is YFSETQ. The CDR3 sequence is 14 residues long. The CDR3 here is CASSPGQINSPLHF. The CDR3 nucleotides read TGCGCCAGCAGCCCGGGACAAATTAATTCACCCCTCCACTTT. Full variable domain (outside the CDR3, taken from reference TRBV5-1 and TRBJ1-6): KAGVTQTPRYLIKTRGQQVTLSCSPISGHRSVSWYQQTPGQGLQFLFEYFSETQRNKGNFPGRFSGRQFSNSRSEMNVSTLELGDSALYLCASSPGQINSPLHFGNGTRLTVT.

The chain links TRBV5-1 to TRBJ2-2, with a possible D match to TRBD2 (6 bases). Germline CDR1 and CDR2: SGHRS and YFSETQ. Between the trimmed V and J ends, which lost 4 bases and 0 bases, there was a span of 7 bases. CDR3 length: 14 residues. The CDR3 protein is CASSAGTNTGELFF. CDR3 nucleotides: TGCGCCAGCAGCGCGGGGACGAACACCGGGGAGCTGTTTTTT.

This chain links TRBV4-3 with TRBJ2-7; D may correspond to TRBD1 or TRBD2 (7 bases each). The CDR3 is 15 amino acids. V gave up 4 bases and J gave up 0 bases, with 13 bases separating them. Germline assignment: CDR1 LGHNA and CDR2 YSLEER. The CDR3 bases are TGCGCCAGCAGCCTCAGGGGGGGCAGCTCCTACGAGCAGTACTTC. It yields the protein CASSLRGGSSYEQYF.

The CDR3 DNA is TGTGCCAGCAGCGTAGTAAGCGGGGCCTACAATGAGCAGTTCTTC. Its translation: CASSVVSGAYNEQFF. The J gene is TRBJ2-1, the V gene TRBV9; 7 positions agree with TRBD2. Germline lookup yields CDR1 SGDLS and CDR2 YYNGEE. This CDR3 spans 15 amino acids. With V trimmed by 0 bases and J by 2 bases, 2 bases remained unmatched.

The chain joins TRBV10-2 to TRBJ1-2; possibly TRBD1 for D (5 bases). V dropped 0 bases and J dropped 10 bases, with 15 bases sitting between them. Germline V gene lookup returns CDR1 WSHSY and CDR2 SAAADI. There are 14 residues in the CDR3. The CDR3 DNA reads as TGCGCCAGCAGTGAGTCGAGGCAGGGTAACGACTACACCTTC. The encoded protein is CASSESRQGNDYTF.

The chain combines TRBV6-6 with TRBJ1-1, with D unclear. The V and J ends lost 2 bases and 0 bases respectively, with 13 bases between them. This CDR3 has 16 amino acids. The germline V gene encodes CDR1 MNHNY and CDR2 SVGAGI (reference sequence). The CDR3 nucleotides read TGTGCCAGCAGTTACGAAGTAGAAGAGATGAACACTGAAGCTTTCTTT. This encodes CASSYEVEEMNTEAFF.

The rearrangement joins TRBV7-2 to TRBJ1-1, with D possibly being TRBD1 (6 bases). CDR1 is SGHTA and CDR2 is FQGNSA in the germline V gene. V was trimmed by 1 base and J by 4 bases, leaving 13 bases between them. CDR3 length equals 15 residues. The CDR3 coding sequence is TGTGCCAGCAGCTTAGACAGGGATTGGAGCACTGAAGCTTTCTTT. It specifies CASSLDRDWSTEAFF.